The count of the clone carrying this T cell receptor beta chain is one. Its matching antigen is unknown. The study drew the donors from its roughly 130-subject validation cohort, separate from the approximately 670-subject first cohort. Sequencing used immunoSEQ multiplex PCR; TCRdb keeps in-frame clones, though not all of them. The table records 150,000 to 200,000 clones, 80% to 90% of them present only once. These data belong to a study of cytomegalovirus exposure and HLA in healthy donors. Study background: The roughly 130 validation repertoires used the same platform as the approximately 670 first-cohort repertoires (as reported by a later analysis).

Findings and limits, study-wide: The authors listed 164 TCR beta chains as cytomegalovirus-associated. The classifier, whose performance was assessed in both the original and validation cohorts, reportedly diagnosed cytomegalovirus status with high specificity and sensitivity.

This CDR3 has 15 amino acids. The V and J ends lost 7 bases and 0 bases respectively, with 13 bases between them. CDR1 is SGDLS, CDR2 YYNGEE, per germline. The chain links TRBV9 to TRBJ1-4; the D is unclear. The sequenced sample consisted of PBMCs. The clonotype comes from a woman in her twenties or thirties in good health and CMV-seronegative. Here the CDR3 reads CASGKGSSTNEKLFF. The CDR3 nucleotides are TGTGCCAGCGGCAAAGGTAGCTCAACTAATGAAAAACTGTTTTTT. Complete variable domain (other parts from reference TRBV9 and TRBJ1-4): DSGVTQTPKHLITATGQRVTLRCSPRSGDLSVYWYQQSLDQGLQFLIQYYNGEERAKGNILERFSAQQFPDLHSELNLSSLELGDSALYFCASGKGSSTNEKLFFGSGTQLSVL.